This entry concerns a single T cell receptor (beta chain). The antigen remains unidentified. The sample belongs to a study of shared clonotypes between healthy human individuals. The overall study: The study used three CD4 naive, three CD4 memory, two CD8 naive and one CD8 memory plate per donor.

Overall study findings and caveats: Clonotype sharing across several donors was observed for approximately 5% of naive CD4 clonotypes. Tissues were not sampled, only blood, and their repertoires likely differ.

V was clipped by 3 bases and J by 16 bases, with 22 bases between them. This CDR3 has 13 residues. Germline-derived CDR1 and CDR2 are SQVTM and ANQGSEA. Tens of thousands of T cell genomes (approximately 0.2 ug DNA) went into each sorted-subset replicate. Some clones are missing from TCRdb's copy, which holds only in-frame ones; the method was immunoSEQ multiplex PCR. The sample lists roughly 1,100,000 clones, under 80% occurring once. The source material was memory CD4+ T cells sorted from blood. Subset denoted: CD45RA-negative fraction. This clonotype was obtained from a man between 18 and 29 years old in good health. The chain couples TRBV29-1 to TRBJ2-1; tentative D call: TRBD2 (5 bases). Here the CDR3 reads CSVEVLRDQPGFF. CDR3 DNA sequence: TGCAGCGTTGAGGTATTACGGGATCAACCGGGATTCTTC.